This T cell receptor (beta chain) was profiled in a study of T cells in Graves' hyperthyroidism and ophthalmopathy. General study findings and limits: Most thyroid clonotypes with frequency above 0.001 were detected in blood. Ophthalmopathy was told apart from stable hyperthyroidism by a 13 V-J model.

Germline CDR1 and CDR2: SGHKS and YYEKEE (reference sequence). J gave up 7 bases and V 6 bases, and 10 bases lay outside the gene matches. The CDR3 is made up of 15 amino acids. Amplification of TCR beta CDR3 regions used RNA as the template. Carried out on the TCR CDR3, a first-round RT-PCR used the HTBI primer set. TCRdb called the multiplex PCR reads again in MiXCR, with one record for every CDR3 protein. The sample includes a few hundred thousand distinct CDR3 sequences, 15% to 19% of them seen just once. A lack of ophthalmopathy progression within 18 months defined stable Graves' hyperthyroidism. The hyperthyroidism was newly diagnosed and had lasted under 2 months; the patients were aged 18 to 65. As concerns this clonotype: Its target is not known.

The sample comprised blood. V gene TRBV5-5 combines with J gene TRBJ2-1; 10 positions agree with TRBD2. The sequence derives from a woman between 18 and 29 years old with Graves' hyperthyroidism. Here the CDR3 reads CASITQRGGKNEQFF. As DNA, the CDR3 is TGTGCCAGCATAACCCAGCGGGGGGGAAAGAATGAGCAGTTCTTC.